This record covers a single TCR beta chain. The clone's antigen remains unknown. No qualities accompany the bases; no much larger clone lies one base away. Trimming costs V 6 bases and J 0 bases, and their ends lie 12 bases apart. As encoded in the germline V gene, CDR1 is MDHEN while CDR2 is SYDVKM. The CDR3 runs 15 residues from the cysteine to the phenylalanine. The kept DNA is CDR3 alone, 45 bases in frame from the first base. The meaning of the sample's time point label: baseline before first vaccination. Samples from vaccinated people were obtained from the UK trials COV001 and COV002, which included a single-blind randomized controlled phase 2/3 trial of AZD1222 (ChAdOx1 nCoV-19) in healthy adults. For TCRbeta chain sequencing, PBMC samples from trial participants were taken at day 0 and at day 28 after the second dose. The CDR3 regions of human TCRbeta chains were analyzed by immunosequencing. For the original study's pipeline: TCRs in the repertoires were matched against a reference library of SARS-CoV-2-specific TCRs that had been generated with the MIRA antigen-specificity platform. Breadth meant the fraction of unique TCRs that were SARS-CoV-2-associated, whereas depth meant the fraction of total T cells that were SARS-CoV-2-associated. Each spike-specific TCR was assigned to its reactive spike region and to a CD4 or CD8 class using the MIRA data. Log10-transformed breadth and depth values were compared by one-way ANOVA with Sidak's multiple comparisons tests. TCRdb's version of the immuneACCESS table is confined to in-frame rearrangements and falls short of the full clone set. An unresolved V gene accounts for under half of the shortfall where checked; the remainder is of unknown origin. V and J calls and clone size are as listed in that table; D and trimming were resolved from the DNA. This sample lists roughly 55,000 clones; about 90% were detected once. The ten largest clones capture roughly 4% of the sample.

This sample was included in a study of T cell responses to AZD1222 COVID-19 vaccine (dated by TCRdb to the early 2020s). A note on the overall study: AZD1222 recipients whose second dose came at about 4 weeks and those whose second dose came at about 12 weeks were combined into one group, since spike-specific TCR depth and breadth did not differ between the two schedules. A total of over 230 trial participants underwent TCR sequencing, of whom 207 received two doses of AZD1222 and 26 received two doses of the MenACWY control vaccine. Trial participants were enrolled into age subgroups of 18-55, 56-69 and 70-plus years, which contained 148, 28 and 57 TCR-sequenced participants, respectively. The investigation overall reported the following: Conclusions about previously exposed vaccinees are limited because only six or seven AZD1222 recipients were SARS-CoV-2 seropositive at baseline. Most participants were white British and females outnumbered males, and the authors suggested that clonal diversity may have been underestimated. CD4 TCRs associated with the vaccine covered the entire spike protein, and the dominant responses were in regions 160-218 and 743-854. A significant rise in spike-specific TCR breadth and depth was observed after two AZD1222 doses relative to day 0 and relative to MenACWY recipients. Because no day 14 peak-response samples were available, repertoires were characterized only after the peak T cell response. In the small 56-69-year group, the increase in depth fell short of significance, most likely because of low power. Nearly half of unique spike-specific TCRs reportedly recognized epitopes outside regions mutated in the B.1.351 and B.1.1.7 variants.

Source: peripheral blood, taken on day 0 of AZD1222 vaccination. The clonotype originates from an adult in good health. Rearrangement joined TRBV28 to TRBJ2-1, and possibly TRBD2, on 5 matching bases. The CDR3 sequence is CASSLAGSSYNEQFF. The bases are TGTGCCAGCAGCTTAGCTGGGAGCTCCTACAATGAGCAGTTCTTC.